Each of the 32 T cell receptor beta chains below was sequenced from the same sample in a study of T cells in narcolepsy. The protocol was immunoSEQ multiplex PCR, while the TCRdb copy is restricted to in-frame clones and leaves out a portion. This table holds approximately 25,000 clones, roughly 80% found once. Sequencing was carried out using CD45RA- memory CD4+ T cells from PBMCs. Source of these receptors: a human donor with narcolepsy.

This chain uses TRBV19 with TRBJ2-2, with TRBD1 as a possible D gene (5 bases). In germline, CDR1 is LNHDA, CDR2 SQIVND (reference sequence). Trimming cost V 5 bases and J 1 base, with 20 bases left between them. This CDR3 has 18 residues. The CDR3, as DNA: TGTGCCAGTAGTGCCCCTGGGGCTACTTACTTGAACACCGGGGAGCTGTTTTTT. This gives the protein CASSAPGATYLNTGELFF.

The chain employs TRBV2 and TRBJ2-5, with TRBD2 matching 7 bases. CDR3 size: 13 residues. V was pared by 8 bases and J by 2 bases, with 5 bases of the junction left unmatched. Per germline, CDR1 SNHLY and CDR2 FYNNEI. This chain's CDR3 is CASAREGQETQYF. CDR3 nucleotides: TGTGCCAGCGCGAGGGAGGGACAAGAGACCCAGTACTTC.

This clone was detected a few times. The CDR3 is CASSLMLFSYNEQFF. The CDR3 DNA reads as TGTGCCAGCAGCTTAATGCTATTCTCCTACAATGAGCAGTTCTTC. This chain connects TRBV11-3 to TRBJ2-1, with no clear D. The length of the CDR3 is 15 residues. CDR1 and CDR2 (germline): SGHNT, YENEEA. V lost 2 bases and J 0 bases, leaving 8 bases between the germline ends.

The chain has TRBV7-8 and TRBJ1-2; D uncertain. The germline V gene has CDR1 SGHVS and CDR2 FQNEAQ. The V end lost 0 bases, the J end lost 0 bases, and 5 bases lay between the germline ends. This CDR3 contains 14 residues. CDR3 DNA: TGTGCCAGCAGCTTAGCGGGAGCTAACTATGGCTACACCTTC. Its protein product is CASSLAGANYGYTF.

This clone showed up just a few times. This chain connects TRBV19 to TRBJ1-2, with 8 bases identical to TRBD1. V lost 6 bases and J lost 4; bases outside the gene matches: 19. The CDR3 length is 18 residues. Germline CDR1 and CDR2: LNHDA and SQIVND (reference sequence). The CDR3 DNA is TGTGCCAGTAGCCACCCGACGGGACAGGCCATGGGGGGCTATGGCTACACCTTC. Translation: CASSHPTGQAMGGYGYTF.

J is TRBJ2-7 and V is TRBV11-3; TRBD2 is a possible D gene (5 bases). The CDR3 extends over 13 amino acids. Trimming removed 2 bases at V and 5 bases at J, with 10 bases between. CDR1 is SGHNT, CDR2 YENEEA, per germline. This chain's CDR3 is CASSLFLGDEQYF. CDR3 bases: TGTGCCAGCAGCTTATTTTTGGGAGACGAGCAGTACTTC.

The genes are TRBV4-2 and TRBJ2-7; TRBD2 matches 8 bases. The CDR3 runs 16 residues. CDR1 and CDR2 (germline): LGHNA, YNFKEQ. V lost 0 bases to trimming and J lost 9 bases; unmatched junction nucleotides: 13. DNA of the CDR3: TGTGCCAGCAGCCAAGATCGCGCGGGAGGACCGGCGTGGCAGTACTTC. It translates to CASSQDRAGGPAWQYF.

This clone showed up just a few times. The rearrangement joins TRBV6-1 to TRBJ2-7, with unresolved D. V was clipped by 6 bases and J by 0 bases, with 9 bases between them. Germline V CDR1 and CDR2: MNHNS, SASEGT. The CDR3 has 13 residues. The CDR3 sequence: CASSHRFSYEQYF. DNA of the CDR3: TGTGCCAGCAGCCACAGATTCTCCTACGAGCAGTACTTC.

V and J are TRBV7-8 and TRBJ2-3, with 9 nucleotides matching TRBD2. Per germline, CDR1 SGHVS and CDR2 FQNEAQ. J lost 2 bases, V lost 1 base, and 4 bases had no gene match. This CDR3 has 16 amino acids. The CDR3 sequence is CASSLEPSGVTDTQYF. CDR3 in DNA: TGTGCCAGCAGCTTAGAGCCTAGCGGGGTCACAGATACGCAGTATTTT.

The chain is built from TRBV11-2 and TRBJ1-2, with D uncertain. CDR3 length: 14 amino acids. Between the trimmed V and J ends, which lost 1 base and 2 bases, there was a span of 8 bases. The germline V gene encodes CDR1 SGHAT and CDR2 FQNNGV. The CDR3 coding sequence is TGTGCCAGCAGCTTAGGGCCCACGAACTATGGCTACACCTTC. Protein sequence: CASSLGPTNYGYTF.

V gene TRBV29-1 combines with J gene TRBJ1-4; D may be TRBD1 (6 bases). The CDR3 length is 15 residues. Germline V gene sequence: CDR1 SQVTM, CDR2 ANQGSEA. Trimming removed 7 bases at V and 4 bases at J, with 19 bases between. In nucleotides, the CDR3 is TGCAGCGCAAAGACAGGCAAAAGCCGTAATGAAAAACTGTTTTTT. Protein: CSAKTGKSRNEKLFF.

Only a few counts were recorded for this clone. The V gene is TRBV7-2, the J gene TRBJ2-7, with no clear D. The germline V gene encodes CDR1 SGHTA and CDR2 FQGNSA. The CDR3 is 14 residues long. The V end lost 1 base, the J end lost 3 bases, and 10 bases lay between the germline ends. The CDR3 loop reads CASSLVQAVYEQYF. The CDR3 bases are TGTGCCAGCAGCTTAGTCCAGGCCGTCTACGAGCAGTACTTC.

There are a few counts of this clone. The chain uses TRBV5-1 and TRBJ2-5; D could derive from TRBD1 or TRBD2 (6 bases each). Germline V gene data show CDR1 as SGHRS and CDR2 as YFSETQ. The CDR3 length is 14 residues. Trimming stripped 0 bases from V and 9 bases from J, with 15 bases between. In nucleotides, the CDR3 is TGCGCCAGCAGCTTGGCGGGGGCCCAAAGGGCCCAGTACTTC. Translation gives CASSLAGAQRAQYF.

J is TRBJ1-2 and V is TRBV15; D is ambiguous. The CDR3 spans 15 residues. The germline V gene has CDR1 LNHNV and CDR2 YYDKDF (reference sequence). Trimming stripped 0 bases from V and 8 bases from J, with 16 bases between. The CDR3 reads CATSRDLALLGGYTF. For the CDR3, the DNA is TGTGCCACCAGCAGAGATCTCGCCCTTCTGGGCGGCTACACCTTC.

The J gene is TRBJ1-6, the V gene TRBV7-6; D unresolved. The ends were cut back, 2 bases at V and 0 bases at J, with 8 bases in the middle. Per the germline V gene, CDR1 is SGHVS and CDR2 is FNYEAQ. The CDR3 has 16 amino acids. The CDR3 DNA reads as TGTGCCAGCAGCTTAAGACGGAGCTCCTATAATTCACCCCTCCACTTT. Translation gives CASSLRRSSYNSPLHF.

This clone is a singleton in its sample. CDR3: CASSLQGGSIYEQYF. For the CDR3, the DNA is TGTGCCAGCAGTCTCCAGGGGGGCTCAATCTACGAGCAGTACTTC. The chain employs TRBV6-5 and TRBJ2-7; tentative D call: TRBD1 (7 bases). There are 15 residues in the CDR3. Germline assignment: CDR1 MNHEY and CDR2 SVGAGI. Trimming took 5 bases from V and 3 from J, leaving 17 bases between them.

In its sample, this clone was seen a few times. The J gene is TRBJ1-2, the V gene TRBV19; no clear D. This CDR3 region has 13 residues. Germline V lookup: CDR1 LNHDA, CDR2 SQIVND (reference sequence). V dropped 4 bases and J dropped 6 bases, with 12 bases sitting between them. The DNA for the CDR3 is TGTGCCAGTAGTACCGCGGCGGAAGATGGCTACACCTTC. Its translation is CASSTAAEDGYTF.

This clone was seen once. The rearrangement uses TRBV28 and TRBJ2-7; possibly TRBD2 for D (7 bases). V lost 3 bases, J lost 5 bases, and 26 bases lay in between. The length of the CDR3 is 18 residues. Germline CDR1 MDHEN, CDR2 SYDVKM. CDR3 nucleotide sequence: TGTGCCAGCAGTTTTTTTACCCTGGGGGGGCAGCCCTCTGACGAGCAGTACTTC. Protein: CASSFFTLGGQPSDEQYF.

The chain couples TRBV29-1 to TRBJ2-7, with D maybe TRBD1 (7 bases). With 6 bases removed from V and 5 bases from J, the gap between germline ends came to 14 bases. The CDR3 contains 12 residues. Germline loops: CDR1 SQVTM, CDR2 ANQGSEA. The CDR3 DNA follows: TGCAGCGTGATACAGGGGACTGACGAGCAGTACTTC. Amino acid sequence: CSVIQGTDEQYF.

This sequence joins TRBV25-1 and TRBJ1-4; tentative D call: TRBD1 (6 bases). Trimming stripped 3 bases from V and 3 bases from J, with 8 bases between. In germline, CDR1 is MGHDK, CDR2 SYGVNS. The CDR3 extends over 14 amino acids. DNA for the CDR3: TGTGCCAGCAGTGAGGGGGCAGCTAATGAAAAACTGTTTTTT. Its protein is CASSEGAANEKLFF.

Worth noting for this clone: The sample holds other DNA sequences that translate to the same CDR3. The chain is built from TRBV7-2 and TRBJ2-1; weak D call: TRBD1 (5 bases). V lost 1 base, J lost 13 bases, and 14 bases lay in between. Germline lookup yields CDR1 SGHTA and CDR2 FQGNSA. This CDR3 spans 13 amino acids. CDR3 protein: CASSLGWAGNQFF. In DNA form, the CDR3 reads TGTGCCAGCAGCTTAGGGTGGGCAGGGAACCAGTTCTTC.

The chain has TRBV6-5 and TRBJ2-1; no definite D call. With 0 bases removed from V and 12 bases from J, the gap between germline ends came to 15 bases. This CDR3 is built from 14 residues. Germline lookup yields CDR1 MNHEY and CDR2 SVGAGI. The CDR3 coding sequence is TGTGCCAGCAGTTACTCCCCCCTTGGGCTCGGGCAGTTCTTC. Its translation: CASSYSPLGLGQFF.

This clone occurred a few times. The chain has TRBV6-5 and TRBJ1-1; D gene unclear. V lost 3 bases and J lost 4, with 15 bases in between. This CDR3 contains 15 residues. Germline CDR1 reads MNHEY; CDR2 reads SVGAGI. The CDR3 here is CASSYLSVAVTEAFF. The CDR3 nucleotides are TGTGCCAGCAGTTATCTTTCAGTTGCAGTCACTGAAGCTTTCTTT.

Only a few counts were recorded for this clone. V is TRBV5-6 and J is TRBJ1-4; tentative D call: TRBD1 (5 bases). Trimming cost V 3 bases and J 0 bases, with 12 bases left between them. This CDR3 comprises 16 residues. CDR1 is SGHDT and CDR2 is YYEEEE in the germline V gene. CDR3 sequence reads: CASSSYRTSTNEKLFF. In nucleotides, the CDR3 is TGTGCCAGCAGCTCATACAGGACTTCAACTAATGAAAAACTGTTTTTT. The full variable domain, with the rest looked up from reference TRBV5-6 and TRBJ1-4, is DAGVTQSPTHLIKTRGQQVTLRCSPKSGHDTVSWYQQALGQGPQFIFQYYEEEERQRGNFPDRFSGHQFPNYSSELNVNALLLGDSALYLCASSSYRTSTNEKLFFGSGTQLSVL.

The chain has TRBV30 and TRBJ1-5; the D is unclear. The end of the DNA is better explained by TRBJ2-3, so the J call may be wrong. Germline CDR1 and CDR2: GTSNPN and SVGIG (reference sequence). This CDR3 contains 13 residues. In DNA form, the CDR3 reads TGTGCCTGGAGTACGGGCCTTAATCAGCCCCAGTATTTT. This gives the protein CAWSTGLNQPQYF.

The rearrangement joins TRBV19 to TRBJ1-1; 9 bases fit TRBD1. Germline V gives CDR1 LNHDA, CDR2 SQIVND (reference sequence). This CDR3 region has 15 residues. V was pared by 6 bases and J by 4 bases, with 9 bases of the junction left unmatched. In nucleotides, the CDR3 is TGTGCCAGTAGCCCCCCCCCGACAGGGGGCACTGAAGCTTTCTTT. The encoded protein is CASSPPPTGGTEAFF.

This chain connects TRBV4-1 to TRBJ1-4, with 8 bases lining up with TRBD1. The CDR3 length is 18 residues. Germline CDR1 is MGHRA and CDR2 is YSYEKL. J lost 6 bases, V lost 5 bases, and 17 bases had no gene match. The CDR3 loop is CASSVTGGKVVEDEKLFF. The CDR3 coding sequence is TGCGCCAGCAGCGTAACAGGGGGTAAGGTAGTAGAGGATGAAAAACTGTTTTTT.

The chain employs TRBV7-8 and TRBJ1-6, with D tentatively TRBD1 (5 bases). There are 17 residues in the CDR3. Germline lookup yields CDR1 SGHVS and CDR2 FQNEAQ. The V end lost 4 bases, the J end lost 8 bases, and 21 bases lay between the germline ends. The CDR3 coding sequence is TGTGCCAGCAGCTCCCCGTCTTCGATGTCAGGGTATTCACCCCTCCACTTT. Translated, it gives CASSSPSSMSGYSPLHF.

This clone was seen more than once but under ten times. This chain uses TRBV28 with TRBJ1-2, with D possibly TRBD1 on 5 matching bases. In germline, CDR1 is MDHEN, CDR2 SYDVKM. Trimming took off 6 bases at V and 8 bases at J, with 13 bases between the two ends. This CDR3 spans 12 amino acids. CDR3 in amino acids: CASSRAGGGYTF. CDR3 coding DNA: TGTGCCAGCAGCCGTGCGGGGGGGGGCTACACCTTC.

The CDR3 DNA sequence: TGCGCCAGCAGCCGGGACAGCAATAGCAATCAGCCCCAGCATTTT. Translation gives CASSRDSNSNQPQHF. The V call is TRBV5-1, the J call TRBJ1-5; 7 bases match TRBD1. The CDR3 is made up of 15 amino acids. CDR1 is SGHRS and CDR2 is YFSETQ in the germline V gene. V lost 4 bases and J lost 0; bases outside the gene matches: 4.

The DNA for the CDR3 is TGTGCCAGCTCACCGACAGGGCGGGACAATGAGCAGTTCTTC. Protein: CASSPTGRDNEQFF. The chain carries TRBV18 and TRBJ2-1, with 7 nucleotides matching TRBD1. Germline V CDR1 and CDR2: KGHSH, LQKENI. The V segment lost 3 bases and the J segment 5 bases; nucleotides outside the gene matches: 4. The CDR3 has 14 residues.

DNA for the CDR3: TGCGCCAGCAGCCAGACCTCGGGGCCCACCGGGGAGCTGTTTTTT. Encoded protein: CASSQTSGPTGELFF. This chain joins TRBV5-1 and TRBJ2-2; the D call may be TRBD1 or TRBD2 (5 bases each). CDR1 and CDR2 (germline): SGHRS, YFSETQ. This CDR3 is built from 15 residues. The V end lost 4 bases, the J end lost 4 bases, and 14 bases lay between the germline ends.